This T cell receptor (beta chain) emerged from a study of cytomegalovirus exposure and HLA in healthy donors. From germline, CDR1 is MDHEN and CDR2 SYDVKM. This CDR3 has 15 amino acids. The junction had 10 bases not matched to a gene; V was cut back by 7 bases and J by 4 bases. Repertoires were generated with immunoSEQ multiplex PCR, while TCRdb's copy carries only in-frame clones and drops some. Of about 140,000 clones listed, approximately 86% are singletons. The rearrangement links TRBV28 to TRBJ1-5; 7 bases line up with TRBD1. The TCR comes from a woman aged 18-29 years in good health and CMV-seropositive. What was sequenced was PBMCs. In nucleotides, the CDR3 is TGTGCCAGCATCAAAACAGGGGAAGGAAATCAGCCCCAGCATTTT. Residues: CASIKTGEGNQPQHF. Supplemented by reference TRBV28 and TRBJ1-5, the full variable domain reads DVKVTQSSRYLVKRTGEKVFLECVQDMDHENMFWYRQDPGLGLRLIYFSYDVKMKEKGDIPEGYSVSREKKERFSLILESASTNQTSMYLCASIKTGEGNQPQHFGDGTRLSIL.